The 29 T cell receptor beta chains presented below share a single source sample, sequenced in a study of lymphopenia after photon versus proton radiotherapy. Clones were read by immunoSEQ multiplex PCR, and TCRdb kept only the in-frame ones, dropping some. The sample has tens of thousands of clones, 75% to 90% seen once. Sequencing was performed on peripheral blood, taken from a patient treated with proton-based radiotherapy. These receptors were obtained from an elderly man with esophageal cancer.

The chain couples TRBV27 to TRBJ2-5; 9 bases line up with TRBD2. V dropped 5 bases and J dropped 5; count of bases not matched to a gene: 9. The germline V gene encodes CDR1 MNHEY and CDR2 SMNVEV (reference sequence). The CDR3 length is 15 residues. The CDR3 sequence: CASSGAGGLEETQYF. As DNA, the CDR3 is TGTGCCAGCAGTGGGGCGGGGGGGCTAGAGGAGACCCAGTACTTC.

The chain links TRBV19 to TRBJ2-5; 7 nucleotides match TRBD1. The DNA matches TRBJ2-7 better at its end, which makes the J call doubtful. The CDR3 extends over 13 amino acids. CDR1 LNHDA and CDR2 SQIVND come from the germline V gene (reference sequence). The CDR3 nucleotides are TGTGCCAGTAGTCAGGGGGTGGTCTACGAGCAGTACTTC. This translates into CASSQGVVYEQYF.

V and J are TRBV10-3 and TRBJ1-6, with D unresolved. CDR1 is ENHRY, CDR2 SYGVKD, per germline. V lost 4 bases and J 5 bases, leaving 9 bases between the germline ends. This CDR3 comprises 14 residues. CDR3 sequence reads: CAISVGVDNSPLHF. The CDR3 DNA reads TGTGCCATCAGTGTTGGGGTGGATAATTCACCCCTCCACTTT.

This clone was observed a handful of times. This chain connects TRBV30 to TRBJ1-6, with 8 bases aligning to TRBD1. This CDR3 region has 15 residues. The junction had 7 bases not matched to a gene; V was cut back by 0 bases and J by 9 bases. Germline V lookup: CDR1 GTSNPN, CDR2 SVGIG (reference sequence). The CDR3, as DNA: TGTGCCTGGAGTGTGGGTAGTACAGGGGGTTCACCCCTCCACTTT. Protein: CAWSVGSTGGSPLHF.

This clone has only one observation. The V and J genes are TRBV13 and TRBJ1-2; the D is unclear. The CDR3 is 15 residues long. The ends were cut back, 2 bases at V and 6 bases at J, with 16 bases in the middle. CDR1 PRHDT and CDR2 FYEKMQ come from the germline V gene (reference sequence). CDR3 amino acids: CASSLRAAQADGYTF. As DNA, the CDR3 is TGTGCCAGCAGCTTAAGGGCAGCCCAGGCGGATGGCTACACCTTC.

The rearrangement uses TRBV7-6 and TRBJ2-7, with a possible D match to TRBD2 (5 bases). Germline V gives CDR1 SGHVS, CDR2 FNYEAQ. CDR3 length: 14 residues. With 5 bases removed from V and 6 bases from J, the gap between germline ends came to 17 bases. CDR3 DNA: TGTGCCAGCAGCACCCGGGGTGCTGGCGGCGAGCAGTACTTC. It is translated as CASSTRGAGGEQYF.

The CDR3 region is CASSKVKGGRNQPQHF. CDR3 sequence (DNA): TGTGCCAGCAGTAAGGTTAAAGGGGGAAGAAATCAGCCCCAGCATTTT. This rearrangement joins TRBV27 to TRBJ1-5, with D possibly being TRBD1 (6 bases). Germline CDR1 and CDR2: MNHEY and SMNVEV (reference sequence). The CDR3 covers 16 residues. The germline V and J ends were trimmed by 5 bases and 4 bases, with 18 bases remaining between them.

The CDR3 reads CATSRGLQGWRIGYTF. The CDR3 bases are TGTGCCACCAGCAGAGGGCTCCAGGGGTGGCGGATTGGCTACACCTTC. J is TRBJ1-2 and V is TRBV15, with D perhaps TRBD1 (6 bases). The germline gives CDR1 LNHNV, CDR2 YYDKDF (reference sequence). V dropped 1 base and J dropped 7 bases, with 19 bases sitting between them. The CDR3 is made up of 16 amino acids.

In its sample, this clone was seen once. This chain connects TRBV4-3 to TRBJ1-5; D is ambiguous. The germline gives CDR1 LGHNA, CDR2 YSLEER. The CDR3 extends over 17 amino acids. Between the trimmed V and J ends, which lost 0 bases and 2 bases, there was a span of 14 bases. CDR3 region: CASSQDAGKEGNQPQHF. CDR3 coding DNA: TGCGCCAGCAGCCAAGATGCCGGGAAGGAGGGCAATCAGCCCCAGCATTTT.

The V call is TRBV27, the J call TRBJ1-2, with unresolved D. The germline V gene encodes CDR1 MNHEY and CDR2 SMNVEV (reference sequence). Trimming shortened V by 5 bases and J by 4 bases, and 11 bases separated the two germline ends. The CDR3 runs 13 residues. In DNA form, the CDR3 reads TGTGCCAGCAGTCCGAGGTCCGGCTATGGCTACACCTTC. This gives the protein CASSPRSGYGYTF.

This clone was counted a few times. This chain links TRBV6-1 with TRBJ2-3, with 11 bases lining up with TRBD2. The CDR3 runs to 15 residues. Trimming took 5 bases from V and 6 from J; bases not matched to a gene: 7. The germline V gene encodes CDR1 MNHNS and CDR2 SASEGT. CDR3 nucleotide sequence: TGTGCCAGCAGTCCCCTTAGCGGGGGGGCCGATACGCAGTATTTT. Translating gives CASSPLSGGADTQYF.

The genes are TRBV27 and TRBJ2-2, with D tentatively TRBD2 (7 bases). CDR3 length: 13 amino acids. Germline V CDR1 and CDR2: MNHEY, SMNVEV (reference sequence). V was pared by 11 bases and J by 4 bases, with 14 bases between. The CDR3 DNA sequence: TGTGCCTGCCGGGGGGCGGGCACCGGGGAGCTGTTTTTT. It specifies CACRGAGTGELFF.

The rearrangement links TRBV7-9 to TRBJ1-4; D perhaps matches TRBD1 (5 bases). The V and J ends lost 6 bases and 2 bases respectively, with 13 bases between them. This CDR3 comprises 15 residues. Per germline, CDR1 SEHNR and CDR2 FQNEAQ (reference sequence). The CDR3 DNA reads as TGTGCCAGCAGTCCGAGGGGACCTACTAATGAAAAACTGTTTTTT. The encoded protein is CASSPRGPTNEKLFF. Combining the CDR3 with reference TRBV7-9 and TRBJ1-4 gives the whole variable domain DTGVSQNPRHKITKRGQNVTFRCDPISEHNRLYWYRQTLGQGPEFLTYFQNEAQLEKSRLLSDRFSAERPKGSFSTLEIQRTEQGDSAMYLCASSPRGPTNEKLFFGSGTQLSVL.

The V and J genes are TRBV28 and TRBJ1-2; D ambiguous. The CDR3 totals 12 residues. V was shortened by 3 bases and J by 3 bases, with 5 bases between the two germline ends. Per germline, CDR1 MDHEN and CDR2 SYDVKM. CDR3: CASSFRDYGYTF. The CDR3 DNA follows: TGTGCCAGCAGTTTTCGGGACTATGGCTACACCTTC.

The chain recombines TRBV7-9 with TRBJ2-3; 11 bases match TRBD2. V gave up 4 bases and J gave up 1 base; unmatched junction bases: 4. The CDR3 has 16 residues. Per the germline V gene, CDR1 is SEHNR and CDR2 is FQNEAQ (reference sequence). The chain's CDR3 is CASSSLLAGGTDTQYF. CDR3 DNA: TGTGCCAGCAGCTCCTTACTAGCGGGGGGCACAGATACGCAGTATTTT.

The CDR3 DNA is TGTGCCAGCAGTTTATTTCCGGTCGGGCAGGGGGTCAATTCACCCCTCCACTTT. Translating gives CASSLFPVGQGVNSPLHF. This chain links TRBV27 with TRBJ1-6, with 7 nucleotides matching TRBD1. This CDR3 has 18 amino acids. J lost 7 bases, V lost 1 base, and 13 bases had no gene match. Germline V gene data show CDR1 as MNHEY and CDR2 as SMNVEV (reference sequence).

This rearrangement joins TRBV29-1 to TRBJ2-5, with 12 bases fitting TRBD2. Trimming at V came to 6 bases and at J to 4 bases, leaving 6 bases not matched to a gene. CDR3 length: 14 residues. Germline CDR1 reads SQVTM; CDR2 reads ANQGSEA. In DNA form, the CDR3 reads TGCAGCGTCCAGACTAGCGGGAGCCGAGAGACCCAGTACTTC. Translating it yields CSVQTSGSRETQYF.

The chain has TRBV5-4 and TRBJ2-3, with 7 bases identical to TRBD1. CDR3 length: 15 amino acids. Germline V gene data show CDR1 as SGHNT and CDR2 as YYREEE (reference sequence). V trimming: 4 bases; J trimming: 4 bases; junction bases outside the gene matches: 9. The CDR3 protein is CASSRGGQYADTQYF. DNA for the CDR3: TGTGCCAGCAGCCGAGGGGGACAGTACGCAGATACGCAGTATTTT.

This rearrangement joins TRBV19 to TRBJ1-2, with unresolved D. Trimming removed 3 bases from V and 5 bases from J, with 10 bases in between. Germline V CDR1 and CDR2: LNHDA, SQIVND (reference sequence). CDR3 length: 13 residues. Here the CDR3 DNA reads TGTGCCAGTAGTATGCATACAGCGTATGGCTACACCTTC. Protein: CASSMHTAYGYTF.

There are a few counts of this clone. The chain carries TRBV7-9 and TRBJ1-1; 7 bases agree with TRBD1. The CDR3 length is 13 residues. Unmatched junction bases numbered 7, after V lost 5 bases and J lost 7 bases. Germline V CDR1 and CDR2: SEHNR, FQNEAQ (reference sequence). For the CDR3, the DNA is TGTGCCAGCAGCGGACGGGACAGCCGTGAAGCTTTCTTT. It is translated as CASSGRDSREAFF.

The chain has TRBV6-6 and TRBJ2-7; D is possibly TRBD2 (5 bases). Trimming cost V 9 bases and J 3 bases, with 18 bases left between them. CDR3 size: 14 residues. Per germline, CDR1 MNHNY and CDR2 SVGAGI (reference sequence). The CDR3 coding sequence is TGTGCCAGTCGAGAGGGTGGATCTATCTACGAGCAGTACTTC. Protein: CASREGGSIYEQYF.

The rearrangement uses TRBV10-3 and TRBJ1-5; TRBD1 matches at 10 bases. Per germline, CDR1 ENHRY and CDR2 SYGVKD. The CDR3 length is 15 residues. With 5 bases clipped from V and 6 bases from J, the junction kept 7 bases outside the gene matches. The CDR3 coding sequence is TGTGCCATCAGTAACAGACAGGGGGCCGGTCAGCCCCAGCATTTT. Its translation: CAISNRQGAGQPQHF.

The V call is TRBV6-5, the J call TRBJ2-7; D is possibly TRBD1 (5 bases). The germline V and J ends were trimmed by 2 bases and 1 base, with 12 bases remaining between them. This CDR3 has 15 residues. Germline V lookup: CDR1 MNHEY, CDR2 SVGAGI. DNA of the CDR3: TGTGCCAGCAGTTACGGTGCAGGGTCTTCCTACGAGCAGTACTTC. Translated: CASSYGAGSSYEQYF.

The chain has TRBV6-1 and TRBJ1-1, with D perhaps matching TRBD1 (5 bases). The germline V gene has CDR1 MNHNS and CDR2 SASEGT. The CDR3 length is 13 residues. Trimming removed 2 bases at V and 6 bases at J, with 10 bases between. CDR3 loop: CASSEYGAPEAFF. The CDR3 DNA reads as TGTGCCAGCAGTGAATATGGGGCACCTGAAGCTTTCTTT.

The genes are TRBV29-1 and TRBJ2-3, with 7 positions matching TRBD2. The germline CDR1 and CDR2 sequences are SQVTM and ANQGSEA. With V trimmed by 3 bases and J by 7 bases, 10 bases remained unmatched. The CDR3 is made up of 14 amino acids. In DNA, the CDR3 is TGCAGCGTTGATGGTGCGGGAGTGTCGAATACGCAGTATTTT. Translated, it gives CSVDGAGVSNTQYF.

As to this clone: The germline gene is not matched at one end of the junction; a read error may be the cause. This chain joins TRBV5-1 and TRBJ2-5, with D unclear. Looked up from germline, CDR1 is SGHRS and CDR2 is YFSETQ. This CDR3 is built from 13 residues. The DNA for the CDR3 is TGCGAACTCGCCCGGTCCCACCAGGAGACCCAGTACTTC. The encoded protein is CELARSHQETQYF.

The chain has TRBV27 and TRBJ1-2; 9 bases are a match to TRBD1. The CDR3 runs to 13 residues. Germline V gene lookup returns CDR1 MNHEY and CDR2 SMNVEV (reference sequence). The V segment lost 6 bases and the J segment 4 bases; nucleotides outside the gene matches: 3. In DNA, the CDR3 is TGTGCCAGCAGGACGACAGGGGGCTATGGCTACACCTTC. Amino acids: CASRTTGGYGYTF.

The J gene is TRBJ2-6, the V gene TRBV27, with 10 bases identical to TRBD1. Trimming removed 6 bases from V and 1 base from J; junction bases left unmatched: 9. Germline CDR1 and CDR2: MNHEY and SMNVEV (reference sequence). The CDR3 covers 18 residues. This CDR3 is CASSQRPGQGSGANVLTF. The CDR3 coding sequence is TGTGCCAGCAGCCAAAGACCGGGACAGGGGTCTGGGGCCAACGTCCTGACTTTC.

The CDR3 loop reads CASSLVYRGTDTQYF. The DNA of the CDR3 is TGTGCCAGCAGCTTAGTCTACAGGGGAACAGATACGCAGTATTTT. This chain connects TRBV7-2 to TRBJ2-3, with 7 bases identical to TRBD1. CDR3 size: 15 residues. The J segment lost 3 bases and the V segment lost 1 base, leaving 4 bases of the junction unmatched. Germline V CDR1 and CDR2: SGHTA, FQGNSA.